Listed below are T cell receptor beta chains from one sample, sequenced in a study of blood T cell repertoires in COVID-19. Libraries were prepared by immunoSEQ multiplex PCR; TCRdb keeps only in-frame clonotypes and omits some of them. In the table there are 40,000 to 50,000 clones, 80% to 90% of which are singletons. Sequenced input: peripheral blood. The receptors derive from a woman of 80 years or more with COVID-19, enrolled during active disease. Both conserved end residues are part of each CDR3. The D gene is left open where the match is weak. Only part of the rows carry a size: once, few, many, or a class if the clone is expanded.

TRBJ1-5	TRBD1	TRBV7-3	.	CASSLSGTGNQPQHF	TGTGCCAGCAGCTTATCCGGGACAGGGAATCAGCCCCAGCATTTT
TRBJ2-7	.	TRBV5-1	.	CASNPRQGGSYEQYF	TGCGCCAGCAACCCACGTCAGGGGGGTAGCTACGAGCAGTACTTC
TRBJ1-5	TRBD1	TRBV5-6	.	CASSLWTGVYQPQHF	TGTGCCAGCAGCTTATGGACAGGGGTATATCAGCCCCAGCATTTT
TRBJ1-3	TRBD1	TRBV2	.	CASSVVGQISGNTIYF	TGTGCCAGCAGTGTAGTGGGACAGATCTCTGGAAACACCATATATTTT
TRBJ1-1	.	TRBV7-3	.	CASSLAGANTEAFF	TGTGCCAGCAGCTTAGCAGGGGCCAACACTGAAGCTTTCTTT
TRBJ1-1	TRBD1	TRBV6-5	.	CASRLTGENTEAFF	TGTGCCAGCAGATTGACAGGGGAGAACACTGAAGCTTTCTTT
TRBJ2-3	TRBD2	TRBV18	.	CASSPTGGLAGSTDTQYF	TGTGCCAGCTCACCTACCGGCGGGCTAGCGGGAAGCACAGATACGCAGTATTTT
TRBJ1-1	.	TRBV5-1	.	CASSLRDRGRGTEAFF	TGCGCCAGCAGCTTGCGAGACCGGGGGCGGGGGACTGAAGCTTTCTTT
TRBJ1-2	TRBD1	TRBV5-5	.	CASSIPGTGIYGYTF	TGTGCCAGCAGCATCCCCGGGACAGGGATCTATGGCTACACCTTC
TRBJ1-3	.	TRBV5-1	.	CASSASGTGNTIYF	TGCGCCAGCAGCGCCTCCGGGACTGGAAACACCATATATTTT
TRBJ2-5	.	TRBV2	.	CASRIRDTQETQYF	TGTGCCAGCAGAATCCGGGACACCCAAGAGACCCAGTACTTC
TRBJ1-1	.	TRBV7-9	.	CASSLSGFNKGGTEAFF	TGTGCCAGCAGCTTGAGTGGCTTTAATAAAGGGGGCACTGAAGCTTTCTTT
TRBJ2-3	TRBD2	TRBV24-1	.	CATSEGGGLAENTQYF	TGTGCCACCAGTGAGGGCGGAGGACTAGCAGAGAATACGCAGTATTTT
TRBJ2-2	.	TRBV9	once	CASSVVGQLNTGELFF	TGTGCCAGCAGCGTAGTTGGGCAGCTGAACACCGGGGAGCTGTTTTTT
TRBJ1-5	TRBD1	TRBV7-2	.	CASSSTGGENQPQHF	TGTGCCAGCAGCTCAACAGGGGGCGAGAATCAGCCCCAGCATTTT
TRBJ1-1	.	TRBV21-1	.	CASSTQAMNTEAFF	TGTGCCAGCAGCACACAGGCCATGAACACTGAAGCTTTCTTT
TRBJ1-1	.	TRBV5-8	.	CASSLSVLNTEAFF	TGTGCCAGCAGCTTGAGCGTTCTGAACACTGAAGCTTTCTTT
TRBJ2-7	.	TRBV5-4	.	CASSSDSERSYDPQYF	TGTGCCAGCAGCTCCGATTCCGAGCGGAGTTATGATCCCCAGTACTTC
TRBJ2-2	TRBD2	TRBV4-2	.	CASSQGGLAGTGELFF	TGTGCCAGCAGCCAAGGGGGACTAGCTGGGACCGGGGAGCTGTTTTTT
TRBJ2-7	.	TRBV3-1/TRBV3-2	.	CASSQARRDYEQYF	TGTGCCAGCAGCCAAGCCCGGCGGGACTACGAGCAGTACTTC
TRBJ1-1	.	TRBV5-1	.	CASSSGSGMNTEAFF	TGCGCCAGCAGCTCTGGGAGTGGGATGAACACTGAAGCTTTCTTT
TRBJ1-5	.	TRBV19	.	CASSIRGYQPQHF	TGTGCCAGTAGTATCAGGGGTTATCAGCCCCAGCATTTT
TRBJ1-2	TRBD1	TRBV7-2	.	CASSLVSGQGVYGYTF	TGTGCCAGCAGCTTAGTGTCGGGACAGGGGGTCTATGGCTACACCTTC
TRBJ1-5	.	TRBV10-3	once	CAISESAGTNQPQHF	TGTGCCATCAGTGAGTCGGCAGGGACAAATCAGCCCCAGCATTTT
TRBJ2-1	TRBD1	TRBV5-4	.	CASSKRDRQTYNEQFF	TGTGCCAGCAGCAAACGGGACAGACAGACCTACAATGAGCAGTTCTTC
TRBJ2-7	TRBD2	TRBV5-1	.	CASSPGSGRASEQYF	TGCGCCAGCAGCCCAGGAAGCGGGAGGGCCTCCGAGCAGTACTTC
TRBJ2-2	.	TRBV5-1	.	CASSLEGSQGTGELFF	TGCGCCAGCAGCTTGGAGGGCTCCCAGGGCACCGGGGAGCTGTTTTTT
TRBJ2-3	.	TRBV5-1	.	CASSLGGVRASTDTQYF	TGCGCCAGCAGCTTGGGGGGCGTAAGGGCCAGCACAGATACGCAGTATTTT
TRBJ1-4	.	TRBV30	.	CAWGREKLFF	TGTGCCTGGGGACGTGAAAAACTGTTTTTT
TRBJ1-4	.	TRBV18	.	CASSEQAVNEKLFF	TGTGCCAGCTCAGAACAGGCAGTTAATGAAAAACTGTTTTTT
TRBJ2-1	TRBD2	TRBV6-4	.	CASSDPTSPSGHEQFF	TGTGCCAGCAGTGACCCGACTAGCCCTAGCGGGCATGAGCAGTTCTTC
TRBJ2-1	.	TRBV2	.	CASSPGGYNEQFF	TGTGCCAGCAGTCCGGGCGGGTACAATGAGCAGTTCTTC
TRBJ2-3	.	TRBV5-5	.	CASSRGSGGADTQYF	TGTGCCAGCAGCCGAGGTTCCGGGGGAGCCGATACGCAGTATTTT
TRBJ1-4	.	TRBV19	.	CASRRTENEKLFF	TGTGCCAGTAGAAGGACAGAAAATGAAAAACTGTTTTTT
TRBJ2-7	TRBD1	TRBV18	few	CASSPVRTGEQYF	TGTGCCAGCTCACCAGTCCGGACAGGGGAGCAGTACTTC
TRBJ2-3	.	TRBV12-3/TRBV12-4	.	CASTTYSTDTQYF	TGTGCCAGCACCACGTATAGTACAGATACGCAGTATTTT
TRBJ2-1	TRBD2	TRBV28	.	CASSTAPWRGEQFF	TGTGCCAGCAGCACCGCCCCTTGGCGGGGGGAGCAGTTCTTC
TRBJ2-2	.	TRBV3-1/TRBV3-2	.	CASSQDLRTGELFF	TGTGCCAGCAGCCAAGACCTCCGCACCGGGGAGCTGTTTTTT
TRBJ2-5	.	TRBV28	.	CASSLDNPGAQYF	TGTGCCAGCAGTTTAGACAATCCGGGGGCCCAGTACTTC
TRBJ2-5	.	TRBV20-1	.	CSAVEGAQYF	TGCAGTGCCGTCGAAGGGGCCCAGTACTTC
TRBJ1-4	TRBD1	TRBV19	once	CASSRDRAKGSNEKLFF	TGTGCCAGTAGCCGGGACAGGGCCAAGGGATCGAATGAAAAACTGTTTTTT
TRBJ2-1	TRBD2	TRBV7-9	.	CASSLRSSGSGNEQFF	TGTGCCAGCAGCCTCCGATCTAGCGGGAGCGGTAATGAGCAGTTCTTC
TRBJ1-2	.	TRBV28	.	CASSGTGWGNYGYTF	TGTGCCAGCAGTGGTACAGGGTGGGGTAACTATGGCTACACCTTC
TRBJ2-7	.	TRBV2	.	CASQDSHSYEQYF	TGTGCCAGCCAGGACTCCCATTCCTACGAGCAGTACTTC
TRBJ2-5	TRBD1	TRBV2	.	CASSPDRGLKTQYF	TGTGCCAGCAGTCCAGACAGGGGATTGAAGACCCAGTACTTC
TRBJ2-5	.	TRBV28	.	CASSPIGGRRETQYF	TGTGCCAGCAGTCCGATCGGGGGGCGGCGAGAGACCCAGTACTTC
TRBJ2-5	TRBD1	TRBV11-1	.	CASSLGQGVKETQYF	TGTGCCAGCAGCTTGGGACAGGGGGTTAAAGAGACCCAGTACTTC
TRBJ2-2	TRBD2	TRBV2	.	CASTIAGARTGELFF	TGTGCCAGCACTATAGCGGGAGCTAGGACCGGGGAGCTGTTTTTT
TRBJ2-7	TRBD1	TRBV5-1	.	CASSLRGGNYEQYF	TGCGCCAGCAGCTTACGAGGGGGCAACTACGAGCAGTACTTC
TRBJ1-5	.	TRBV23-1	.	CASSHCKGRGSNQPQHF	TGCGCCAGCAGTCATTGTAAAGGGAGGGGGAGCAATCAGCCCCAGCATTTT
TRBJ2-5	.	TRBV27	.	CASSLGGSQETQYF	TGTGCCAGCAGTCTAGGGGGTAGCCAAGAGACCCAGTACTTC
TRBJ2-5	TRBD1	TRBV9	.	CASSVESGLGGLKTQYF	TGTGCCAGCAGCGTAGAATCGGGGTTAGGGGGCTTAAAGACCCAGTACTTC
TRBJ2-5	.	TRBV5-1	.	CASSLPGSGETQYF	TGCGCCAGCAGCCTACCGGGGTCGGGCGAGACCCAGTACTTC
TRBJ1-3	.	TRBV12-1	.	CASSLDLGQGASGNTIYF	TGTGCCAGCAGCTTGGACCTTGGCCAGGGGGCGTCTGGAAACACCATATATTTT
TRBJ2-7	TRBD1	TRBV7-9	.	CASSLQDRGRVDF	TGTGCCAGCAGCTTACAGGACAGGGGGCGGGTGGACTTC
TRBJ1-4	.	TRBV4-2	.	CASSPEEGNEKLFF	TGTGCCAGCAGCCCGGAAGAGGGTAATGAAAAACTGTTTTTT
TRBJ1-2	.	TRBV19	.	CAILSPGRGGYTF	TGTGCCATTCTCTCCCCTGGCAGGGGAGGCTACACCTTC
TRBJ2-7	.	TRBV6-5	.	CASSYSRRWVDEQYF	TGTGCCAGCAGTTACTCGCGGCGGTGGGTCGACGAGCAGTACTTC
TRBJ2-6	.	TRBV7-8	.	CASSPLPAGSGANVLTF	TGTGCCAGCAGCCCTCTCCCAGCGGGCTCTGGGGCCAACGTCCTGACTTTC